Each of the 22 T cell receptor beta chains below was sequenced from the same sample in a study of T cells in Graves' hyperthyroidism and ophthalmopathy. RNA transcripts provided the source from which TCR beta CDR3 regions were amplified. A first-round RT-PCR of the TCR CDR3 used the HTBI primer set. TCRdb redid the calling of the multiplex PCR reads with MiXCR, one entry per CDR3 protein. The data show approximately 610,000 distinct CDR3 sequences, roughly 14% seen once. Sequencing used blood. The receptors were sampled from a woman aged 40 to 49 with Graves' ophthalmopathy.

This clonotype was detected many times. The chain has TRBV12-3 or TRBV12-4 and TRBJ2-7; D possibly corresponds to TRBD2 (5 bases). Trimming took off 8 bases at V and 0 bases at J, with 14 bases between the two ends. This CDR3 region has 14 residues. DNA for the CDR3: TGTGCCAGCCTGGACTCAGCTAGCTCCTACGAGCAGTACTTC. Protein product: CASLDSASSYEQYF.

A few counts support this clonotype. This chain links TRBV18 with TRBJ1-3; TRBD1 might be the D (6 bases). Germline V gene sequence: CDR1 KGHSH, CDR2 LQKENI. This CDR3 has 15 residues. The V and J ends lost 3 bases and 1 base respectively, with 10 bases between them. The CDR3 DNA follows: TGTGCCAGCTCACCTGCCAGGGGTTCTGGAAACACCATATATTTT. It codes for CASSPARGSGNTIYF.

The chain carries TRBV11-1 and TRBJ2-7; 12 bases agree with TRBD2. The V segment lost 4 bases and the J segment 2 bases; nucleotides outside the gene matches: 6. CDR1 and CDR2 (germline): SGHAT, FQDESV (reference sequence). CDR3 length: 16 residues. The CDR3 loop reads CASSSWTSGNTYEQYF. The CDR3 DNA follows: TGTGCCAGCAGCTCCTGGACTAGCGGGAATACCTACGAGCAGTACTTC.

This clonotype occurred many times. V is TRBV11-2 and J is TRBJ1-5, with D tentatively TRBD1 (6 bases). V was cut by 2 bases and J by 4 bases, with 12 bases left in between. Germline CDR1 is SGHAT and CDR2 is FQNNGV. The CDR3 is made up of 15 amino acids. The CDR3, as DNA: TGTGCCAGCAGCTTAATTACAGGGTCAAATCAGCCCCAGCATTTT. This codes for CASSLITGSNQPQHF.

Ten or more counts support this clonotype. V gene TRBV12-3 or TRBV12-4 combines with J gene TRBJ2-7, with TRBD1 matching over 10 bases. The CDR3 is made up of 17 amino acids. The V segment lost 0 bases and the J segment 5 bases; nucleotides outside the gene matches: 10. This chain's CDR3 is CASSLAFGTGVDDEQYF. The CDR3 DNA reads TGTGCCAGCAGTTTAGCTTTCGGGACAGGGGTCGACGACGAGCAGTACTTC.

The table lists this clonotype with many counts. The chain uses TRBV9 and TRBJ2-3; 9 nucleotides agree with TRBD2. CDR1 is SGDLS and CDR2 is YYNGEE in the germline V gene. This CDR3 region has 15 residues. The V and J ends lost 5 bases and 3 bases, in that order; junction bases with no gene match: 7. In nucleotides, the CDR3 is TGTGCCAGCAGGAGTAGCGGGAGTCAGACAGATACGCAGTATTTT. It encodes CASRSSGSQTDTQYF. The full variable domain, rest sourced from reference TRBV9 and TRBJ2-3, is DSGVTQTPKHLITATGQRVTLRCSPRSGDLSVYWYQQSLDQGLQFLIQYYNGEERAKGNILERFSAQQFPDLHSELNLSSLELGDSALYFCASRSSGSQTDTQYFGPGTRLTVL.

This clonotype was observed at least ten times. The V call is TRBV28, the J call TRBJ1-5; D remains unclear. The CDR3 is 13 residues long. The V end lost 5 bases, the J end lost 3 bases, and 8 bases lay between the germline ends. Germline V gene sequence: CDR1 MDHEN, CDR2 SYDVKM. The CDR3 DNA reads TGTGCCAGCAGTCGTCCCCCCAATCAGCCCCAGCATTTT. Its translation is CASSRPPNQPQHF. Drawing the rest from reference TRBV28 and TRBJ1-5, the complete variable domain is DVKVTQSSRYLVKRTGEKVFLECVQDMDHENMFWYRQDPGLGLRLIYFSYDVKMKEKGDIPEGYSVSREKKERFSLILESASTNQTSMYLCASSRPPNQPQHFGDGTRLSIL.

This clonotype was seen repeatedly, ten times or more. This chain uses TRBV4-1 with TRBJ1-1; 8 bases align to TRBD1. V was pared by 5 bases and J by 0 bases, with 5 bases of the junction left unmatched. CDR3 length equals 15 residues. Germline V CDR1 and CDR2: MGHRA, YSYEKL. CDR3 nucleotides: TGCGCCAGCAGCGAGACAGGGGAGGTGAACACTGAAGCTTTCTTT. Its translation: CASSETGEVNTEAFF.

In this sample, this clonotype turned up many times. This chain joins TRBV5-1 and TRBJ1-1; D not resolved. The CDR3 consists of 13 residues. The germline gives CDR1 SGHRS, CDR2 YFSETQ. The V end lost 4 bases, the J end lost 4 bases, and 11 bases lay between the germline ends. The CDR3, as DNA: TGCGCCAGCAGCACACCAGTAGGCACTGAAGCTTTCTTT. It yields the protein CASSTPVGTEAFF.

The chain recombines TRBV29-1 with TRBJ2-2; the D gene could be TRBD1 or TRBD2 (6 bases each). CDR1 and CDR2 from the germline V gene are SQVTM and ANQGSEA. This CDR3 comprises 15 residues. The V end was cut by 3 bases, the J end by 5 bases, with 16 bases between. CDR3 sequence (DNA): TGCAGCGTTGACCCGGGAGAGGGGGTAACCGGGGAGCTGTTTTTT. The encoded protein is CSVDPGEGVTGELFF.

This clonotype was recorded many times. The J gene is TRBJ2-5, the V gene TRBV12-3 or TRBV12-4, with 9 bases matching TRBD2. This CDR3 region has 15 residues. The V and J ends lost 2 bases and 4 bases, in that order; junction bases with no gene match: 5. CDR3 coding DNA: TGTGCCAGCAGTTTACCTAGCGGGATGCGAGAGACCCAGTACTTC. It codes for CASSLPSGMRETQYF.

This clonotype was counted between two and nine times. CDR3 amino acids: CASSTRVNEGTEAFF. As DNA, the CDR3 is TGTGCCAGTAGTACTCGGGTCAATGAAGGGACTGAAGCTTTCTTT. The chain couples TRBV19 to TRBJ1-1, with unresolved D. The V end lost 4 bases, the J end lost 5 bases, and 17 bases lay between the germline ends. Germline CDR1 and CDR2: LNHDA and SQIVND (reference sequence). There are 15 residues in the CDR3. Using reference TRBV19 and TRBJ1-1 for the parts outside the CDR3, the full variable domain is DGGITQSPKYLFRKEGQNVTLSCEQNLNHDAMYWYRQDPGQGLRLIYYSQIVNDFQKGDIAEGYSVSREKKESFPLTVTSAQKNPTAFYLCASSTRVNEGTEAFFGQGTRLTVV.

This clonotype was seen ten or more times. The J gene is TRBJ2-5, the V gene TRBV20-1; 13 bases line up with TRBD2. The CDR3 sequence is 17 residues long. The trim removed 5 bases at V and 4 bases at J, leaving 13 bases unmatched. Germline CDR1 reads DFQATT; CDR2 reads SNEGSKA (reference sequence). The CDR3 region has the DNA TGCAGTGCTTCTCCCGGGACTAGCGGGACCGGGGGAGAGACCCAGTACTTC. Its protein is CSASPGTSGTGGETQYF.

This clonotype was seen many times. The chain recombines TRBV27 with TRBJ2-7; D is possibly TRBD2 (6 bases). This CDR3 has 15 amino acids. Germline V gives CDR1 MNHEY, CDR2 SMNVEV (reference sequence). The ends were cut back, 3 bases at V and 2 bases at J, with 14 bases in the middle. CDR3 sequence reads: CASSLLGGATYEQYF. As DNA, the CDR3 is TGTGCCAGCAGTTTGTTAGGCGGGGCAACCTACGAGCAGTACTTC.

This clonotype has at least ten counts. The V and J genes are TRBV6-2 or TRBV6-3 and TRBJ2-2; D remains ambiguous. Trimming shortened V by 2 bases and J by 0 bases, and 7 bases separated the two germline ends. Germline assignment: CDR1 MNHEY and CDR2 SVGEGT. This CDR3 comprises 15 residues. DNA for the CDR3: TGTGCCAGCAGTTACGGGGTGACGAACACCGGGGAGCTGTTTTTT. This translates into CASSYGVTNTGELFF.

This clonotype was recorded at least ten times. The chain combines TRBV9 with TRBJ1-2; D unclear. V gave up 4 bases and J gave up 1 base, with 8 bases separating them. Per the germline V gene, CDR1 is SGDLS and CDR2 is YYNGEE. The CDR3 covers 13 residues. Written as DNA, the CDR3 is TGTGCCAGCAGCCCTAATTTTAACTATGGCTACACCTTC. This encodes CASSPNFNYGYTF.

This clonotype showed up just once. One end of the junction does not line up with germline, which may come from a read error. This rearrangement joins TRBV28 to TRBJ2-7; weak D call: TRBD2 (5 bases). CDR3 length: 13 amino acids. Germline lookup yields CDR1 MDHEN and CDR2 SYDVKM. In DNA, the CDR3 is TGTGCCAGCAGTTTCGCGGCTGCCGGGGAGCTGTACTTC. Translation gives CASSFAAAGELYF.

This clonotype was found many times. This rearrangement joins TRBV28 to TRBJ2-7; tentatively, D is TRBD2 (6 bases). Trimming pared 1 base from V and 5 bases from J, leaving 15 bases between. The germline V gene has CDR1 MDHEN and CDR2 SYDVKM. This CDR3 has 15 residues. The CDR3 coding sequence is TGTGCCAGCAGTTTATTACGCGGGAAGGTCCACGAGCAGTACTTC. Translating gives CASSLLRGKVHEQYF.

This clonotype was seen ten or more times. The V gene is TRBV5-1, the J gene TRBJ2-7, with D tentatively TRBD2 (5 bases). V was shortened by 5 bases and J by 2 bases, with 11 bases between the two germline ends. Germline V gene sequence: CDR1 SGHRS, CDR2 YFSETQ. The CDR3 is 13 residues long. Here the CDR3 DNA reads TGCGCCAGCAGTCCGAGGGCCCCCTACGAGCAGTACTTC. Translation: CASSPRAPYEQYF.

The V gene is TRBV27, the J gene TRBJ2-3; 12 bases match TRBD2. The germline V gene has CDR1 MNHEY and CDR2 SMNVEV (reference sequence). Trimming cost V 4 bases and J 2 bases; bases outside gene matches: 10. The CDR3 runs 18 residues. The CDR3 region has the DNA TGTGCCAGCAGTTATGGGCGACTAGCGGGAGAGGACACAGATACGCAGTATTTT. Its protein product is CASSYGRLAGEDTDTQYF.

This clonotype was detected many times. The V call is TRBV6-2 or TRBV6-3, the J call TRBJ2-2; maybe TRBD2 (6 bases). Germline V gives CDR1 MNHEY, CDR2 SVGEGT. The V end lost 4 bases, the J end lost 8 bases, and 17 bases lay between the germline ends. This CDR3 is built from 15 residues. The CDR3 spells CASSWGTSLVGELFF. CDR3 DNA sequence: TGTGCCAGCAGTTGGGGGACTTCCCTTGTAGGGGAGCTGTTTTTT.

This clonotype was detected once. V is TRBV28 and J is TRBJ2-5, with 8 bases matching TRBD2. The CDR3 spans 16 residues. Germline trimming cut 0 bases from V and 1 base from J; bases unmatched to any gene: 4. The germline V gene encodes CDR1 MDHEN and CDR2 SYDVKM. The CDR3 coding sequence is TGTGCCAGCAGTTTATGGAGGCTAGCGGGCCAAGAGACCCAGTACTTC. Protein sequence: CASSLWRLAGQETQYF.